The 30 T cell receptor beta chains presented below share a single source sample, sequenced in a study of control samples from healthy donors and cancer patients. The method was immunoSEQ multiplex PCR; TCRdb's version includes in-frame clones alone and lacks a portion of them. The sample shows 95,000 to 120,000 clones, just under 85% of them seen only once. The sample was blood. Receptor source: a man younger than 35 in good health.

The CDR3 is CASSPGGRLRETQYF. The CDR3 coding sequence is TGTGCCAGCAGCCCGGGGGGGCGGTTGAGAGAGACCCAGTACTTC. The chain links TRBV5-4 to TRBJ2-5; 8 bases align to TRBD2. With 4 bases clipped from V and 4 bases from J, the junction kept 9 bases outside the gene matches. Germline V lookup: CDR1 SGHNT, CDR2 YYREEE (reference sequence). The CDR3 sequence is 15 residues long.

The chain couples TRBV5-4 to TRBJ2-2, with a tentative D call TRBD1 (5 bases). V lost 5 bases to trimming and J lost 7 bases, with 9 bases between them. Germline-derived CDR1 and CDR2 are SGHNT and YYREEE (reference sequence). This CDR3 contains 12 residues. The chain's CDR3 is CASRGQSGELFF. The DNA of the CDR3 is TGTGCCAGCAGGGGGCAGAGCGGGGAGCTGTTTTTT.

J is TRBJ1-5 and V is TRBV5-8, with 9 bases aligning to TRBD1. This CDR3 region has 16 residues. Trimming took 3 bases from V and 7 from J; bases not matched to a gene: 11. Germline CDR1 reads SGHTS; CDR2 reads YDEGEE. The CDR3 DNA reads as TGTGCCAGCAGCTACCGGACAGGGGAAAGGTGGCAGCCCCAGCATTTT. Translating it yields CASSYRTGERWQPQHF.

This clone was recorded only once. V gene TRBV27 combines with J gene TRBJ1-5; D is undetermined. V was clipped by 6 bases and J by 3 bases, with 15 bases between them. The germline V gene encodes CDR1 MNHEY and CDR2 SMNVEV (reference sequence). The CDR3 sequence is 15 residues long. The DNA for the CDR3 is TGTGCCAGCAGCCTCGCCCTGGCCCCCAATCAGCCCCAGCATTTT. Encoded protein: CASSLALAPNQPQHF.

This clone was counted only a few times. The rearrangement links TRBV19 to TRBJ1-6; D is possibly TRBD1 (5 bases). The CDR3 sequence is 13 residues long. From germline, CDR1 is LNHDA and CDR2 SQIVND (reference sequence). V lost 8 bases and J lost 9, with 14 bases in between. CDR3 coding DNA: TGTGCCAGTTCCACCTCAGGGCTTTCACCCCTCCACTTT. Translated, it gives CASSTSGLSPLHF. Variable domain in full (rest from reference TRBV19 and TRBJ1-6): DGGITQSPKYLFRKEGQNVTLSCEQNLNHDAMYWYRQDPGQGLRLIYYSQIVNDFQKGDIAEGYSVSREKKESFPLTVTSAQKNPTAFYLCASSTSGLSPLHFGNGTRLTVT.

Only a few counts were recorded for this clone. The V gene is TRBV15, the J gene TRBJ1-2; D gene unclear. CDR1 is LNHNV and CDR2 is YYDKDF in the germline V gene (reference sequence). Trimming pared 0 bases from V and 8 bases from J, leaving 10 bases between. The CDR3 spans 13 residues. CDR3 sequence: CATSRDRVTGYTF. Written as DNA, the CDR3 is TGTGCCACCAGCAGAGATCGGGTTACGGGCTACACCTTC. The full variable domain, its missing parts supplied by reference TRBV15 and TRBJ1-2, is DAMVIQNPRYQVTQFGKPVTLSCSQTLNHNVMYWYQQKSSQAPKLLFHYYDKDFNNEADTPDNFQSRRPNTSFCFLDIRSPGLGDTAMYLCATSRDRVTGYTFGSGTRLTVV.

A few counts support this clone. The same CDR3 arises from other DNA sequences in this sample as well. The rearrangement links TRBV11-2 to TRBJ2-2; D not certain. CDR3 length equals 12 residues. Trimming cost V 6 bases and J 5 bases, with 7 bases left between them. Germline-derived CDR1 and CDR2 are SGHAT and FQNNGV. This CDR3 reads CASRLNTGELFF. The CDR3 region has the DNA TGTGCCAGCAGACTCAATACCGGGGAGCTGTTTTTT.

The gene calls are TRBV6-5 and TRBJ1-4, with TRBD1 matching over 8 bases. CDR1 MNHEY and CDR2 SVGAGI come from the germline V gene. The ends lost 4 bases at V and 3 bases at J; junction bases unmatched: 1. The CDR3 contains 14 residues. The CDR3 DNA follows: TGTGCCAGCAGTTTGACAGGGGCTAATGAAAAACTGTTTTTT. Translating it yields CASSLTGANEKLFF.

The chain couples TRBV4-1 to TRBJ2-5, with a tentative D call TRBD2 (6 bases). There are 14 residues in the CDR3. Trimming took off 8 bases at V and 2 bases at J, with 15 bases between the two ends. From germline, CDR1 is MGHRA and CDR2 YSYEKL. The CDR3 sequence is CASRMEGWQETQYF. In DNA form, the CDR3 reads TGCGCCAGCCGGATGGAGGGTTGGCAAGAGACCCAGTACTTC.

There are a few counts of this clone. The chain couples TRBV6-5 to TRBJ1-5; the D gene is possibly TRBD1 (5 bases). Germline CDR1 reads MNHEY; CDR2 reads SVGAGI. The CDR3 contains 15 residues. The V end lost 0 bases, the J end lost 5 bases, and 11 bases lay between the germline ends. Here the CDR3 DNA reads TGTGCCAGCAGTTACTCATCGGGGGAGGATCAGCCCCAGCATTTT. Translating gives CASSYSSGEDQPQHF.

This chain joins TRBV5-4 and TRBJ2-2, with 10 bases that match TRBD1. CDR3 size: 15 residues. The V segment lost 3 bases and the J segment 4 bases; nucleotides outside the gene matches: 3. Germline CDR1 is SGHNT and CDR2 is YYREEE (reference sequence). CDR3 residues: CASSSGTGVTGELFF. CDR3 nucleotide sequence: TGTGCCAGCAGCTCCGGGACAGGGGTCACCGGGGAGCTGTTTTTT. The variable domain in full, completed from reference TRBV5-4 and TRBJ2-2, reads ETGVTQSPTHLIKTRGQQVTLRCSSQSGHNTVSWYQQALGQGPQFIFQYYREEENGRGNFPPRFSGLQFPNYSSELNVNALELDDSALYLCASSSGTGVTGELFFGEGSRLTVL.

This chain connects TRBV6-5 to TRBJ1-1, with a tentative D call TRBD1 (5 bases). Germline V gene data show CDR1 as MNHEY and CDR2 as SVGAGI. V was clipped by 6 bases and J by 0 bases, with 11 bases between them. The CDR3 contains 14 residues. For the CDR3, the DNA is TGTGCCAGCAGGTACCCGGGACTGAACACTGAAGCTTTCTTT. Residues: CASRYPGLNTEAFF.

This clone was observed at least ten times. The chain uses TRBV7-9 and TRBJ1-3; 8 bases agree with TRBD1. V shed 2 bases, J shed 4 bases, and the junction held 7 bases outside the gene matches. Germline assignment: CDR1 SEHNR and CDR2 FQNEAQ (reference sequence). The CDR3 is 16 amino acids. Written as DNA, the CDR3 is TGTGCCAGCAGCTTATTAGACAGGGGCTCCGGAAACACCATATATTTT. Its translation: CASSLLDRGSGNTIYF.

V usage is TRBV6-4 and J usage is TRBJ2-3, with no clear D. V was trimmed by 10 bases and J by 0 bases, leaving 14 bases between them. Germline lookup yields CDR1 MRHNA and CDR2 SNTAGT. The CDR3 spans 14 residues. The CDR3 DNA reads TGTGCCACCTCCGCCCAGCCTAGCACAGATACGCAGTATTTT. Protein: CATSAQPSTDTQYF.

V and J are TRBV25-1 and TRBJ2-5; D unresolved. The CDR3 extends over 15 amino acids. Trimming shortened V by 5 bases and J by 5 bases, and 18 bases separated the two germline ends. The germline V gene encodes CDR1 MGHDK and CDR2 SYGVNS. The CDR3 nucleotides read TGTGCCAGCAGTCTTTGGTCCGATAGGGTGGAGACCCAGTACTTC. It translates to CASSLWSDRVETQYF.

V usage is TRBV11-1 and J usage is TRBJ1-6; a possible D gene is TRBD1 (6 bases). The CDR3 runs to 13 residues. Germline lookup yields CDR1 SGHAT and CDR2 FQDESV (reference sequence). V gave up 11 bases and J gave up 7 bases, with 15 bases separating them. The CDR3 protein is CASSGHSNSPLHF. Written as DNA, the CDR3 is TGTGCCTCCTCGGGACATTCGAATTCACCCCTCCACTTT.

This clone was seen only once. V usage is TRBV25-1 and J usage is TRBJ2-3, with TRBD1 matching over 9 bases. The CDR3 extends over 16 amino acids. Germline CDR1 MGHDK, CDR2 SYGVNS. The J segment lost 0 bases and the V segment lost 7 bases, leaving 8 bases of the junction unmatched. DNA for the CDR3: TGTGCCAGCACCGGGCCGGGACAGGGTAGCACAGATACGCAGTATTTT. As protein: CASTGPGQGSTDTQYF.

This clone was observed a handful of times. The chain is built from TRBV27 and TRBJ2-3, with D perhaps TRBD2 (7 bases). V was shortened by 5 bases and J by 5 bases, with 23 bases between the two germline ends. From germline, CDR1 is MNHEY and CDR2 SMNVEV (reference sequence). The length of the CDR3 is 17 residues. CDR3 residues: CASSLGPGGHAEDTQYF. CDR3 DNA sequence: TGTGCCAGCAGTCTAGGCCCGGGGGGCCATGCAGAAGATACGCAGTATTTT.

The chain has TRBV28 and TRBJ2-2, with TRBD1 as a possible D gene (5 bases). With 6 bases removed from V and 7 bases from J, the gap between germline ends came to 12 bases. This CDR3 contains 13 residues. In germline, CDR1 is MDHEN, CDR2 SYDVKM. The CDR3 region has the DNA TGTGCCAGCAGGATCCAGGGATTCGGGGAGCTGTTTTTT. Protein: CASRIQGFGELFF.

This clone has a single count. J is TRBJ2-1 and V is TRBV5-1; D is unclear. Germline V gene lookup returns CDR1 SGHRS and CDR2 YFSETQ. Trimming removed 1 base at V and 6 bases at J, with 11 bases between. CDR3 size: 14 residues. CDR3 DNA sequence: TGCGCCAGCAGCTTGCCCCAAGGCCCCAATGAGCAGTTCTTC. Its protein product is CASSLPQGPNEQFF.

DNA for the CDR3: TGTGCCAGCAGCCGACGGGGCCCGAACACTGAAGCTTTCTTT. Translating it yields CASSRRGPNTEAFF. The V call is TRBV5-6, the J call TRBJ1-1; tentatively, D is TRBD1 (5 bases). Trimming removed 4 bases at V and 1 base at J, with 11 bases between. This CDR3 region has 14 residues. Germline V CDR1 and CDR2: SGHDT, YYEEEE.

This CDR3 reads CASSQDAGNTIYF. The CDR3 nucleotides are TGCGCCAGCAGCCAAGATGCAGGAAACACCATATATTTT. This chain links TRBV4-3 with TRBJ1-3; no clear D. Looked up from germline, CDR1 is LGHNA and CDR2 is YSLEER. The V gene lost 0 bases and the J gene lost 4 bases, with 4 bases spanning the gap. The CDR3 loop spans 13 amino acids.

J is TRBJ2-7 and V is TRBV13; weak D call: TRBD1 (8 bases). This CDR3 is built from 14 residues. The V end was cut by 8 bases, the J end by 3 bases, with 17 bases between. Per the germline V gene, CDR1 is PRHDT and CDR2 is FYEKMQ (reference sequence). In nucleotides, the CDR3 is TGTGCCAGCGGCAACAGGGGGGGTTACTACGAGCAGTACTTC. As protein: CASGNRGGYYEQYF.

This clone came up once. The J gene is TRBJ2-3, the V gene TRBV6-5; 10 bases line up with TRBD1. Looked up from germline, CDR1 is MNHEY and CDR2 is SVGAGI. The CDR3 contains 15 residues. Germline trimming cut 7 bases from V and 3 bases from J; bases unmatched to any gene: 7. This CDR3 is CASNSGQGSTDTQYF. CDR3 nucleotide sequence: TGTGCCAGCAACTCGGGACAGGGGTCAACAGATACGCAGTATTTT.

This sequence joins TRBV7-9 and TRBJ2-1; 10 bases agree with TRBD1. After removal of 3 bases from V and 8 bases from J, the junction contained 4 bases not matched to a gene. Germline-derived CDR1 and CDR2 are SEHNR and FQNEAQ (reference sequence). The CDR3 sequence is 14 residues long. The CDR3 sequence is CASSFSGTGDEQFF. CDR3 bases: TGTGCCAGCAGCTTCTCCGGGACAGGGGATGAGCAGTTCTTC.

The CDR3 coding sequence is TGTGCCAGCAGCTTGACAGGGCGGTTTGAAAAACTGTTTTTT. This gives the protein CASSLTGRFEKLFF. J is TRBJ1-4 and V is TRBV7-2, with 7 bases fitting TRBD1. V trimming: 3 bases; J trimming: 7 bases; junction bases outside the gene matches: 5. CDR1 is SGHTA and CDR2 is FQGNSA in the germline V gene. There are 14 residues in the CDR3.

Of note for this clone: Other nucleotide sequences from this sample produce the same CDR3. This rearrangement joins TRBV18 to TRBJ1-1; unclear D gene. Per the germline V gene, CDR1 is KGHSH and CDR2 is LQKENI. V was trimmed by 2 bases and J by 0 bases, leaving 4 bases between them. The CDR3 length is 13 residues. CDR3 sequence (DNA): TGTGCCAGCTCACCAGGGCTGAACACTGAAGCTTTCTTT. It encodes CASSPGLNTEAFF.

By share, this clone counts as medium-sized (0.01 to 0.1%). The chain couples TRBV6-4 to TRBJ2-3, with D tentatively TRBD2 (7 bases). The V end lost 1 base, the J end lost 2 bases, and 10 bases lay between the germline ends. The CDR3 extends over 15 amino acids. Germline lookup yields CDR1 MRHNA and CDR2 SNTAGT. The CDR3 sequence is CASSDYAGATDTQYF. The DNA of the CDR3 is TGTGCCAGCAGTGACTACGCGGGGGCCACAGATACGCAGTATTTT.

The CDR3 DNA follows: TGTGCCAGCAGCCAAGATTATCACTCTGGAAACACCATATATTTT. It is translated as CASSQDYHSGNTIYF. The V and J genes are TRBV14 and TRBJ1-3; D unclear. Germline CDR1 SGHDN, CDR2 FVKESK. V was shortened by 0 bases and J by 0 bases, with 6 bases between the two germline ends. The CDR3 covers 15 residues.

J is TRBJ2-7 and V is TRBV5-1; 8 bases agree with TRBD2. J lost 2 bases, V lost 2 bases, and 0 bases had no gene match. This CDR3 comprises 13 residues. Per germline, CDR1 SGHRS and CDR2 YFSETQ. This chain's CDR3 is CASSFGGAYEQYF. Written as DNA, the CDR3 is TGCGCCAGCAGCTTCGGGGGGGCCTACGAGCAGTACTTC.